These 20 T cell receptor beta chains share one sample of origin, sequenced in a study of identical twins. MiXCR, run by TCRdb on the 5' RACE reads, gives a single entry per CDR3 protein. The sample carries some 560,000 distinct CDR3 sequences, nearly 10% recorded once. The same data also went into a second study, on yellow fever vaccine responses in identical twins.

What was sequenced was PBMCs. The source is a woman younger than 35 in good health.

Ten or more counts support this clonotype. The CDR3 sequence is CASSSQRTSYEQYF. The DNA for the CDR3 is TGTGCCAGCAGTTCCCAGCGGACCTCCTACGAGCAGTACTTC. This chain joins TRBV6-2 or TRBV6-3 and TRBJ2-7; the D gene is possibly TRBD2 (5 bases). The germline V gene encodes CDR1 MNHEY and CDR2 SVGEGT. CDR3 length equals 14 residues. Trimming pared 4 bases from V and 0 bases from J, leaving 10 bases between.

This clonotype occurred many times. V and J are TRBV12-3 or TRBV12-4 and TRBJ2-1, with D possibly being TRBD1 or TRBD2 (5 bases each). There are 15 residues in the CDR3. Trimming left V 6 bases short and J 4 bases short, with 16 bases between. In nucleotides, the CDR3 is TGTGCCAGCAGATTAAGTTCGGGGCGGTACAATGAGCAGTTCTTC. Encoded protein: CASRLSSGRYNEQFF.

This clonotype was seen a single time. The rearrangement joins TRBV20-1 to TRBJ2-7; no reliable D call. V lost 7 bases and J 2 bases, leaving 18 bases between the germline ends. Germline V CDR1 and CDR2: DFQATT, SNEGSKA (reference sequence). CDR3 length: 14 amino acids. CDR3 sequence (DNA): TGCAGTGGTAAAAAACGCGGCCCTACCTACGAGCAGTACTTC. Translating gives CSGKKRGPTYEQYF.

This clonotype was detected a few times. V is TRBV20-1 and J is TRBJ1-5, with D maybe TRBD1 (6 bases). The V gene lost 6 bases and the J gene lost 1 base, with 13 bases spanning the gap. CDR3 size: 14 residues. Germline V gene sequence: CDR1 DFQATT, CDR2 SNEGSKA (reference sequence). CDR3 nucleotide sequence: TGCAGTGCCGGGGGCCGTGAAAGCAATCAGCCCCAGCATTTT. Translated: CSAGGRESNQPQHF.

V gene TRBV5-6 combines with J gene TRBJ2-5; D gene uncertain. Trimming took off 7 bases at V and 5 bases at J, with 9 bases between the two ends. CDR1 and CDR2 from the germline V gene are SGHDT and YYEEEE. This CDR3 has 11 amino acids. The CDR3 sequence: CASVGTETQYF. For the CDR3, the DNA is TGTGCCAGCGTCGGTACGGAGACCCAGTACTTC.

This chain links TRBV12-3 or TRBV12-4 with TRBJ2-1; a weak D match, TRBD1 (6 bases). CDR3 length: 16 residues. V gave up 5 bases and J gave up 0 bases, with 14 bases separating them. CDR3 residues: CASSPGTYSSYNEQFF. The DNA for the CDR3 is TGTGCCAGCAGTCCGGGGACATATAGCTCCTACAATGAGCAGTTCTTC.

V is TRBV11-2 and J is TRBJ2-3, with D perhaps TRBD2 (6 bases). The CDR3 is 18 residues long. The V gene lost 4 bases and the J gene lost 4 bases, with 24 bases spanning the gap. Germline V gene data show CDR1 as SGHAT and CDR2 as FQNNGV. CDR3 bases: TGTGCCAGCAGCTCAATCCCGGACATGGTTTGGAGGGCAGATACGCAGTATTTT. Protein: CASSSIPDMVWRADTQYF.

This clonotype has a count of ten or more. This chain joins TRBV5-1 and TRBJ1-1; 7 nucleotides match TRBD1. The trim removed 0 bases at V and 6 bases at J, leaving 8 bases unmatched. This CDR3 spans 15 amino acids. The V gene's germline CDR1 is SGHRS and CDR2 YFSETQ. The CDR3: CASSLAVGQVAEAFF. The CDR3 region has the DNA TGCGCCAGCAGCTTGGCCGTCGGACAGGTAGCTGAAGCTTTCTTT.

This clonotype was counted a few times. The chain is built from TRBV6-1 and TRBJ2-3, with D tentatively TRBD2 (5 bases). CDR3 size: 14 residues. Trimming left V 2 bases short and J 6 bases short, with 12 bases between. Germline lookup yields CDR1 MNHNS and CDR2 SASEGT. This CDR3 reads CASSESAGRDTQYF. CDR3 in DNA: TGTGCCAGCAGTGAATCCGCGGGCCGGGATACGCAGTATTTT.

This chain joins TRBV4-3 and TRBJ2-1; 10 bases align to TRBD2. This CDR3 is 17 amino acids long. The germline V gene has CDR1 LGHNA and CDR2 YSLEER. Losses at the gene ends were 3 bases for V and 2 bases for J; bases not matched to a gene: 7. CDR3 bases: TGCGCCAGCAGCCAGGAGATCGGACTAGCGGCCTACAATGAGCAGTTCTTC. Translating gives CASSQEIGLAAYNEQFF.

This clonotype was found many times. The CDR3: CASSLGGYGSYEQYF. Written as DNA, the CDR3 is TGCGCCAGCAGCTTGGGGGGGTACGGCTCCTACGAGCAGTACTTC. The chain couples TRBV5-1 to TRBJ2-7, with D perhaps being TRBD1 or TRBD2 (5 bases each). Between the trimmed V and J ends, which lost 0 bases and 0 bases, there was a span of 10 bases. The germline V gene has CDR1 SGHRS and CDR2 YFSETQ. This CDR3 contains 15 residues.

Many counts were recorded for this clonotype. This chain connects TRBV5-1 to TRBJ1-2, with no clear D. V lost 1 base, J lost 8 bases, and 15 bases lay in between. The length of the CDR3 is 14 residues. Germline CDR1 SGHRS, CDR2 YFSETQ. For the CDR3, the DNA is TGCGCCAGCAGCTTGACGTCGGGGAGTTACGGCTACACCTTC. Translated, it gives CASSLTSGSYGYTF.

At least ten counts were recorded for this clonotype. This chain connects TRBV7-2 to TRBJ2-3; tentative D call: TRBD2 (7 bases). Germline CDR1 is SGHTA and CDR2 is FQGNSA. The CDR3 sequence is 16 residues long. Deletions cut 0 bases from V and 3 bases from J, with 13 bases between. The CDR3 sequence: CASSLARTRGTDTQYF. In DNA form, the CDR3 reads TGTGCCAGCAGCTTAGCTAGGACTAGGGGGACAGATACGCAGTATTTT.

The V call is TRBV5-1, the J call TRBJ2-5, with TRBD1 matching over 7 bases. The CDR3 runs to 17 residues. The junction had 12 bases not matched to a gene; V was cut back by 4 bases and J by 0 bases. Germline-derived CDR1 and CDR2 are SGHRS and YFSETQ. In DNA form, the CDR3 reads TGCGCCAGCAGCCGCCCCCGGGACAGTGGGTACCAAGAGACCCAGTACTTC. Protein: CASSRPRDSGYQETQYF.

This clonotype was observed at least ten times. The chain carries TRBV29-1 and TRBJ2-1, with 10 positions matching TRBD2. The germline V gene has CDR1 SQVTM and CDR2 ANQGSEA. V was clipped by 7 bases and J by 8 bases; unmatched bases: 8. The CDR3 has 13 residues. CDR3 residues: CSGGTSDFYEQFF. DNA of the CDR3: TGCAGCGGAGGGACTAGCGATTTCTATGAGCAGTTCTTC.

CDR3 DNA sequence: TGTGCCAGCAGTTCCCCTCGGGCGGGAGGAAGGGCAGATACGCAGTATTTT. Translated: CASSSPRAGGRADTQYF. The J gene is TRBJ2-3, the V gene TRBV6-5; 8 positions match TRBD2. V was clipped by 4 bases and J by 4 bases; unmatched bases: 13. The CDR3 is 17 residues long. The germline gives CDR1 MNHEY, CDR2 SVGAGI.

The chain joins TRBV30 to TRBJ2-1; a weak D match, TRBD1 (5 bases). Trimming removed 5 bases at V and 12 bases at J, with 5 bases between. CDR3 length: 8 residues. CDR1 is GTSNPN and CDR2 is SVGIG in the germline V gene (reference sequence). The CDR3 DNA reads TGTGCCTGGGACAGGCAGTTCTTC. Its protein product is CAWDRQFF.

V usage is TRBV10-1 and J usage is TRBJ2-7; a weak D match, TRBD2 (6 bases). Germline-derived CDR1 and CDR2 are WNHNN and SYGVQD (reference sequence). V was shortened by 4 bases and J by 6 bases, with 16 bases between the two germline ends. The CDR3 contains 14 residues. The CDR3 protein is CASSVSSAGLEQYF. The CDR3 bases are TGCGCCAGCAGTGTTTCTAGCGCCGGGCTCGAGCAGTACTTC.

This clonotype was picked up many times. V gene TRBV5-1 combines with J gene TRBJ2-1; the match to TRBD2 covers 7 bases. Germline trimming cut 4 bases from V and 6 bases from J; bases unmatched to any gene: 10. Germline V lookup: CDR1 SGHRS, CDR2 YFSETQ. The CDR3 is 15 residues long. As DNA, the CDR3 is TGCGCCAGCAGCGAGCAGGGAGGGGCTATCAATGAGCAGTTCTTC. It yields the protein CASSEQGGAINEQFF.

The V gene is TRBV27, the J gene TRBJ2-3, with 11 nucleotides matching TRBD2. This CDR3 region has 20 residues. V lost 2 bases to trimming and J lost 3 bases; unmatched junction nucleotides: 16. Germline CDR1 reads MNHEY; CDR2 reads SMNVEV (reference sequence). The CDR3 region is CASSLRWDSLAGGRTDTQYF. DNA for the CDR3: TGTGCCAGCAGTTTAAGATGGGACAGCTTAGCGGGGGGGCGGACAGATACGCAGTATTTT.